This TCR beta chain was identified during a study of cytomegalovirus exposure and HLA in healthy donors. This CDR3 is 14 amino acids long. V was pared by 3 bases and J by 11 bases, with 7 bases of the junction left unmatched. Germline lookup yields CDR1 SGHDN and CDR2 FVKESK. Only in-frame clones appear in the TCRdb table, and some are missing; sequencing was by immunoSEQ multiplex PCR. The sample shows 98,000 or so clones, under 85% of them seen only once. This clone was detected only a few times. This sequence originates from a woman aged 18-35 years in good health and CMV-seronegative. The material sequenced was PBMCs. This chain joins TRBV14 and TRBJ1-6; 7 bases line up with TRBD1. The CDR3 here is CASSHGQEGAPLHF. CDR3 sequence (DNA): TGTGCCAGCAGCCATGGACAGGAAGGTGCACCCCTCCACTTT.